This T cell receptor beta chain stems from a study of control samples from healthy donors and cancer patients (TCRdb year 2020). Receptor libraries were prepared by the immunoSEQ multiplex PCR assay. This immuneACCESS table, as held by TCRdb, lists in-frame sequences with V and J called but not all clones. Of the missing ones, under half trace to an unresolved V gene in checked studies; the others have no known cause. In all, the sample holds 110,000 to 150,000 clones, and around nine tenths of those were seen once. Together, the top ten hold less than 5% of the sample. Note on this clone: Its antigen is still unknown. Base-call qualities are not available, and no considerably larger clone is one nucleotide away.

The CDR1 and CDR2 encoded by the germline V gene are SGHTA and FQGNSA. Spanning cysteine to phenylalanine, the CDR3 consists of 12 amino acids. Only the CDR3 part of the read is kept: 36 bases, read in frame from the first base. Relative to germline, V is 6 bases shorter and J is 10 bases shorter, with 15 bases between their ends. Recombination linked TRBV7-2 to TRBJ1-1; tentative D gene TRBD1, with 5 bases matching. Input material: blood. This receptor was taken from a man aged 25-40 years in good health. The CDR3 region: CASSWISGGAFF. The DNA reads TGTGCCAGCAGTTGGATCTCGGGGGGAGCTTTCTTT. The reference TRBV7-2 and TRBJ1-1 proteins fill in what lies around the CDR3, so the full variable domain reads GAGVSQSPSNKVTEKGKDVELRCDPISGHTALYWYRQSLGQGLEFLIYFQGNSAPDKSGLPSDRFSAERTGGSVSTLTIQRTQQEDSAVYLCASSWISGGAFFGQGTRLTVV.